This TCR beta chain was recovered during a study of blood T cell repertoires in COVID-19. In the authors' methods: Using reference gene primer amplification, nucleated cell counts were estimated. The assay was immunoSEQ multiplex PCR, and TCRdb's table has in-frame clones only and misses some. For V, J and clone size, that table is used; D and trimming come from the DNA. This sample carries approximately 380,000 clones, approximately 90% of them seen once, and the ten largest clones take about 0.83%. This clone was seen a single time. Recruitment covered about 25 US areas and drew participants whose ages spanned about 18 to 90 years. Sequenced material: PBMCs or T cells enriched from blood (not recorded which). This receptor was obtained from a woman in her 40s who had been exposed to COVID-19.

CDR3 in amino acids: CASSSGAQETQYF. The DNA of the CDR3 is TGCGCCAGCAGCTCCGGAGCTCAAGAGACCCAGTACTTC. The chain is built from TRBV5-1 and TRBJ2-5; D is unclear. Trimming pared 3 bases from V and 2 bases from J, leaving 8 bases between. There are 13 residues in the CDR3. Germline V lookup: CDR1 SGHRS, CDR2 YFSETQ.